The 14 T cell receptor beta chains below were found in one sample sequenced in a study of PD-1 blockade in classical Hodgkin lymphoma. All patients relapsed after autologous stem cell transplantation, and brentuximab vedotin exposure varied. Assay used: immunoSEQ multiplex PCR; TCRdb lists only in-frame clones, some missing. The sample yields around 26,000 clones, 81% seen once. Material: peripheral blood mononuclear cells (PBMCs), obtained before the second cycle of nivolumab. The receptors here all came from a human donor with classical Hodgkin lymphoma.

The chain employs TRBV5-5 and TRBJ1-1, with D unresolved. The length of the CDR3 is 15 residues. Trimming pared 4 bases from V and 0 bases from J, leaving 13 bases between. Per germline, CDR1 SGHKS and CDR2 YYEKEE (reference sequence). CDR3 sequence reads: CASSRNSLLNTEAFF. For the CDR3, the DNA is TGTGCCAGCAGCAGAAACAGTTTGTTGAACACTGAAGCTTTCTTT.

The rearrangement uses TRBV5-1 and TRBJ1-5; D possibly corresponds to TRBD1 (5 bases). V dropped 0 bases and J dropped 5 bases, with 9 bases sitting between them. The CDR3 has 14 residues. Germline values: CDR1 SGHRS, CDR2 YFSETQ. For the CDR3, the DNA is TGCGCCAGCAGCTTGGTGGGGGGGGATCAGCCCCAGCATTTT. Protein product: CASSLVGGDQPQHF.

The chain combines TRBV28 with TRBJ1-3; D gene ambiguous. The CDR3 sequence is 14 residues long. Trimming removed 4 bases from V and 2 bases from J, with 9 bases in between. Germline CDR1 and CDR2: MDHEN and SYDVKM. DNA for the CDR3: TGTGCCAGCAGTTCACAGACCGCTGGAAACACCATATATTTT. It codes for CASSSQTAGNTIYF.

This clone was picked up a small number of times. V gene TRBV2 combines with J gene TRBJ2-7; 7 positions match TRBD1. Per germline, CDR1 SNHLY and CDR2 FYNNEI. This CDR3 is 13 amino acids long. With 6 bases clipped from V and 2 bases from J, the junction kept 4 bases outside the gene matches. The CDR3: CASRPTGTYEQYF. In DNA, the CDR3 is TGTGCCAGCAGGCCGACAGGGACCTACGAGCAGTACTTC. The full variable domain, rest sourced from reference TRBV2 and TRBJ2-7, is EPEVTQTPSHQVTQMGQEVILRCVPISNHLYFYWYRQILGQKVEFLVSFYNNEISEKSEIFDDQFSVERPDGSNFTLKIRSTKLEDSAMYFCASRPTGTYEQYFGPGTRLTVT.

The chain recombines TRBV10-2 with TRBJ2-2, with 8 nucleotides matching TRBD2. Germline CDR1 and CDR2: WSHSY and SAAADI. The CDR3 loop spans 17 amino acids. Trimming cost V 9 bases and J 4 bases; bases outside gene matches: 16. The CDR3 spells CASRPRGGESGTGELFF. The CDR3 DNA follows: TGCGCCAGTCGCCCCCGGGGGGGCGAATCAGGCACCGGGGAGCTGTTTTTT.

The gene calls are TRBV5-4 and TRBJ2-5, with TRBD2 matching 7 bases. Per germline, CDR1 SGHNT and CDR2 YYREEE (reference sequence). The CDR3 is 14 amino acids. V shed 7 bases, J shed 1 base, and the junction held 7 bases outside the gene matches. CDR3 sequence: CASGGAGIQETQYF. The CDR3 DNA follows: TGTGCCAGCGGAGGAGCGGGGATCCAAGAGACCCAGTACTTC.

The J gene is TRBJ2-1, the V gene TRBV7-9; perhaps D is TRBD1 or TRBD2 (6 bases each). V was cut by 5 bases and J by 1 base, with 21 bases left in between. The CDR3 contains 18 residues. Looked up from germline, CDR1 is SEHNR and CDR2 is FQNEAQ (reference sequence). Here the CDR3 DNA reads TGTGCCAGCAGCAGAGGGGGGTCAGCGGGCACATCCTACAATGAGCAGTTCTTC. Translation gives CASSRGGSAGTSYNEQFF.

The V gene is TRBV11-2, the J gene TRBJ1-3; possibly TRBD1 for D (5 bases). This CDR3 spans 18 amino acids. V was clipped by 4 bases and J by 0 bases, with 19 bases between them. Germline V gene sequence: CDR1 SGHAT, CDR2 FQNNGV. The CDR3 protein is CASSSRVGQGVSGNTIYF. The CDR3 DNA sequence: TGTGCCAGCAGCTCAAGGGTGGGTCAAGGGGTCTCTGGAAACACCATATATTTT.

The chain links TRBV19 to TRBJ1-1; 11 positions match TRBD1. V was clipped by 7 bases and J by 4 bases; unmatched bases: 8. This CDR3 has 15 amino acids. The germline V gene encodes CDR1 LNHDA and CDR2 SQIVND (reference sequence). CDR3 residues: CASIRPGTGGTEAFF. The CDR3 DNA reads as TGTGCCAGTATCCGCCCCGGGACAGGGGGCACTGAAGCTTTCTTT. Using reference TRBV19 and TRBJ1-1 for the parts outside the CDR3, the full variable domain is DGGITQSPKYLFRKEGQNVTLSCEQNLNHDAMYWYRQDPGQGLRLIYYSQIVNDFQKGDIAEGYSVSREKKESFPLTVTSAQKNPTAFYLCASIRPGTGGTEAFFGQGTRLTVV.

This chain connects TRBV29-1 to TRBJ2-5; 12 nucleotides line up with TRBD2. Germline CDR1 SQVTM, CDR2 ANQGSEA. V was clipped by 5 bases and J by 5 bases; unmatched bases: 12. The CDR3 spans 16 residues. CDR3 sequence: CSVRGLAGLSGETQYF. CDR3 nucleotides: TGCAGCGTTCGAGGACTAGCGGGGCTGTCCGGCGAGACCCAGTACTTC.

The chain joins TRBV10-3 to TRBJ2-6, with D perhaps TRBD2 (5 bases). Trimming cost V 0 bases and J 0 bases, with 12 bases left between them. Germline-derived CDR1 and CDR2 are ENHRY and SYGVKD. CDR3 length equals 18 residues. The CDR3 reads CAISESAGVVSGANVLTF. The CDR3 DNA reads TGTGCCATCAGTGAGTCGGCCGGGGTGGTCTCTGGGGCCAACGTCCTGACTTTC.

This clone was counted a single time. The V gene is TRBV14, the J gene TRBJ2-1; no clear D. With 1 base removed from V and 2 bases from J, the gap between germline ends came to 12 bases. This CDR3 has 16 amino acids. Looked up from germline, CDR1 is SGHDN and CDR2 is FVKESK. CDR3 nucleotides: TGTGCCAGCAGCCAAGCTCCAGGTCGCACCTACAATGAGCAGTTCTTC. Translation gives CASSQAPGRTYNEQFF. Full variable domain (outside the CDR3, taken from reference TRBV14 and TRBJ2-1): EAGVTQFPSHSVIEKGQTVTLRCDPISGHDNLYWYRRVMGKEIKFLLHFVKESKQDESGMPNNRFLAERTGGTYSTLKVQPAELEDSGVYFCASSQAPGRTYNEQFFGPGTRLTVL.

The V call is TRBV6-1, the J call TRBJ1-5; D may be TRBD1 (5 bases). The CDR3 is 14 amino acids. The germline V gene encodes CDR1 MNHNS and CDR2 SASEGT. With 7 bases removed from V and 7 bases from J, the gap between germline ends came to 17 bases. CDR3 bases: TGTGCCAGCATTGAGTCGGGGGGGGGACAGCCCCAGCATTTT. Its translation: CASIESGGGQPQHF.

This chain joins TRBV14 and TRBJ1-6; no reliable D call. This CDR3 is 19 amino acids long. V was shortened by 0 bases and J by 5 bases, with 20 bases between the two germline ends. Germline lookup yields CDR1 SGHDN and CDR2 FVKESK. CDR3 bases: TGTGCCAGCAGCCAAGATGGGATAAGTGAGACGGCGAATAATTCACCCCTCCACTTT. Translation gives CASSQDGISETANNSPLHF.